The clone carrying this T cell receptor (beta chain) was seen just once. Its specificity is not known. The sample belongs to a study of cytomegalovirus exposure and HLA in healthy donors. In the PCR, 60 Vbeta and 13 Jbeta primers were used. TCRdb's table, derived via immunoSEQ multiplex PCR, lists solely in-frame clones and lacks some. The sample lists about 190,000 clones, about 84% occurring once. Study conclusions and caveats: The listing of 150 or so TCR beta chains classed them as cytomegalovirus-associated. The classifier, whose performance was assessed in both the original and validation cohorts, reportedly diagnosed cytomegalovirus status with high specificity and sensitivity. Common viral pathogens seemed to be connected with several of the most significant clusters, according to a later analysis. Later on, a genetic analysis was performed. It linked a missense variant in DCLRE1C with V- and J-gene trimming of TCR beta.

In germline, CDR1 is SEHNR, CDR2 FQNEAQ (reference sequence). V shed 5 bases and J 6 bases; nucleotides not matched to a gene: 8. This CDR3 has 15 amino acids. Sequencing used PBMCs. This chain uses TRBV7-9 with TRBJ2-3; 10 bases match TRBD1. This clonotype was sampled from a man aged 45-65 years in good health and CMV-seronegative. CDR3 sequence reads: CASSNRGQGLDTQYF. DNA for the CDR3: TGTGCCAGCAGCAATAGGGGACAGGGGCTGGATACGCAGTATTTT. Looking up the rest from reference TRBV7-9 and TRBJ2-3 gives the full variable domain: DTGVSQNPRHKITKRGQNVTFRCDPISEHNRLYWYRQTLGQGPEFLTYFQNEAQLEKSRLLSDRFSAERPKGSFSTLEIQRTEQGDSAMYLCASSNRGQGLDTQYFGPGTRLTVL.